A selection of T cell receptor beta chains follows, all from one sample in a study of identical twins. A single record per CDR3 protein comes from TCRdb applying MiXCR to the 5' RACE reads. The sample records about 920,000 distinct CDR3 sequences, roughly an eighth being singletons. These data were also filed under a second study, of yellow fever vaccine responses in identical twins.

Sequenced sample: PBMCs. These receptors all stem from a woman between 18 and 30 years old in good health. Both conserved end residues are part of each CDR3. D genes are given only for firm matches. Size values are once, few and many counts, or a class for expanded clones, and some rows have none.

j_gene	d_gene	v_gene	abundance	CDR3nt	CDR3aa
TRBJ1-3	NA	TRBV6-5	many	TGTGCCAGCCAGCTCTCGGCAGGGGCTAAGGGAAACACCATATATTTT	CASQLSAGAKGNTIYF
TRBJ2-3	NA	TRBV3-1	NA	TGTGCCAGCAGCCCCCTGGGGCGAACCGGCAAAGATACGCAGTATTTT	CASSPLGRTGKDTQYF
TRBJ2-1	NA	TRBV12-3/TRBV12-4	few	TGTGCCAGCAGTTTCGGGCGGCCAAACAATGAGCAGTTCTTC	CASSFGRPNNEQFF
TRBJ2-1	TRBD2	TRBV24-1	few	TGTGCCACCAGTGAGGGACTAGCGGGAAGGCGGAATGAGCAGTTCTTC	CATSEGLAGRRNEQFF
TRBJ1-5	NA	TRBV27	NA	TGTGCCAGCAGATCCCAGGGGCCCTTAAATCAGCCCCAGCATTTT	CASRSQGPLNQPQHF
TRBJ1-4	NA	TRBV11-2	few	TGTGCCAGCAGCTTACCCCCGCGGGCAACTAATGAAAAACTGTTTTTT	CASSLPPRATNEKLFF
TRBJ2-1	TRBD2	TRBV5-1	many	TGCGCCAGCAGCCCCAGCGGGGCCAGGGACAATGAGCAGTTCTTC	CASSPSGARDNEQFF
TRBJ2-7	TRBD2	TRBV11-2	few	TGTGCCAGCAGCTTAGGGGAGGGACGGCACTACGAGCAGTACTTC	CASSLGEGRHYEQYF
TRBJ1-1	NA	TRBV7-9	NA	TGTGCCAGCATTCGGAACCAGGAGAACACTGAAGCTTTCTTT	CASIRNQENTEAFF
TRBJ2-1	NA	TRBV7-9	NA	TGTGCCAGCCGCATAGGGGTAGCCCACTACAATGAGCAGTTCTTC	CASRIGVAHYNEQFF
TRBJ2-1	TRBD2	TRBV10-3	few	TGTGCCATCAGTGGCCGTCTGGCTAGCGGGGACAATGAGCAGTTCTTC	CAISGRLASGDNEQFF
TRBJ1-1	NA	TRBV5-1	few	TGCGCCAGCAGCTTGCTGGGGGTTGTGGGGACTGAAGCTTTCTTT	CASSLLGVVGTEAFF
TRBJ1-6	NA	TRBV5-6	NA	TGTGCCAGCAGCTTGGAAGACAGTAGCTCCTATAATTCACCCCTCCACTTT	CASSLEDSSSYNSPLHF
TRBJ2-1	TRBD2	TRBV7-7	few	TGTGCCAGCAGCCGTTCTAGCGGGAGGGCCGTCTACAATGAGCAGTTCTTC	CASSRSSGRAVYNEQFF
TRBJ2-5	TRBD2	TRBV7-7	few	TGTGCCAGCAGCTTAGAGGCGGGGGGCGACGAGACCCAGTACTTC	CASSLEAGGDETQYF
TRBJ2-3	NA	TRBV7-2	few	TGTGCCAGCAGCTTCCAGGGTTCGGCGCAGTATTTT	CASSFQGSAQYF
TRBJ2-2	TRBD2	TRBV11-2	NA	TGTGCCAGCAGCACGACTAGCGGGAGGGCGGCCGGGGAGCTGTTTTTT	CASSTTSGRAAGELFF
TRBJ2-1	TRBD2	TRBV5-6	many	TGTGCCAGCAGCTTGTGGTGGCGGGAGCTGCTCTATGAGCAGTTCTTC	CASSLWWRELLYEQFF
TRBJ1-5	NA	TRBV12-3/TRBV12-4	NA	TGTGCCAGCAATTCTGGGAGGGATCAGCCCCAGCATTTT	CASNSGRDQPQHF
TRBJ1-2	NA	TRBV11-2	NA	TGTGCCAGCAGCTTGAGGCAGGGAGTTGATGGCTACACCTTC	CASSLRQGVDGYTF
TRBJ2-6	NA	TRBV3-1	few	TGTGCCAGCAGCCAAGTGCAGGGCTTCGGGGCCAACGTCCTGACTTTC	CASSQVQGFGANVLTF
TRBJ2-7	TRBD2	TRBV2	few	TGTGCCAGCAGTGAATCGGGGGACTACTACGAGCAGTACTTC	CASSESGDYYEQYF
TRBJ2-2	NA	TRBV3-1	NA	TGTGCCAGCAGCCAAGAGGCGGGAACCGGGGAGCTGTTTTTT	CASSQEAGTGELFF
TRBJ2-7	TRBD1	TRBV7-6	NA	TGTGCCAGCAGCTCGTACAGGGGCGGCTACGAGCAGTACTTC	CASSSYRGGYEQYF
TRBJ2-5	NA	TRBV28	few	TGTGCCAGCGCTGTCCCGGACGGAAAAGAGACCCAGTACTTC	CASAVPDGKETQYF
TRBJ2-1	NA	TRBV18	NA	TGTGCCAGCTCCGGCGACAGACTATTCTCCTACAATGAGCAGTTCTTC	CASSGDRLFSYNEQFF
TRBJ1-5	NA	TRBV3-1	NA	TGTGCCAGCGGATGGACTGATAATCAGCCCCAGCATTTT	CASGWTDNQPQHF
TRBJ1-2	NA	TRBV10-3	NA	TGTGCCATCAGTATGACAGGAATGGGTGGCTACACCTTC	CAISMTGMGGYTF
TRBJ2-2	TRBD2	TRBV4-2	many	TGTGCCAGCAGCCAAGATGTTTGGGCTAGCGGGGGGGCAGACACCGGGGAGCTGTTTTTT	CASSQDVWASGGADTGELFF
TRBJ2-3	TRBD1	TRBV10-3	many	TGTGCCATCAGCAATCCCAGACAGGGGGCCTCAGATACGCAGTATTTT	CAISNPRQGASDTQYF
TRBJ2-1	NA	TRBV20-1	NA	TGCAGTGCGCGAAGACTAGACAATGAGCAGTTCTTC	CSARRLDNEQFF
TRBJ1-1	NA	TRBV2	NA	TGTGCCATCCCACGAAGGGAGAACGCTGAAGCTTTCTTT	CAIPRRENAEAFF
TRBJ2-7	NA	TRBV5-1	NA	TGCGCCAGCAGCTTGGAGTCTAGCATATACGAGCAGTACTTC	CASSLESSIYEQYF
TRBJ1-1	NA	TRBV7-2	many	TGTGCCAGCAGCTTGGGCTCTCTAGGGGAAGCTTTCTTT	CASSLGSLGEAFF
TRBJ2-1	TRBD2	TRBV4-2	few	TGTGCCAGCAGCCAAGAAAGGACGCGGGGGGCCTACAATGAGCAGTTCTTC	CASSQERTRGAYNEQFF
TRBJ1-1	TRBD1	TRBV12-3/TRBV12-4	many	TGTGCCAGCAGTCCGTCCGACAGGGCGAACACTGAAGCTTTCTTT	CASSPSDRANTEAFF
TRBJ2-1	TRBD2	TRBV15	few	TGTGCCACCAGCGCTAGCGGGTATGAGCAGTTCTTC	CATSASGYEQFF
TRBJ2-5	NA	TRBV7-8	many	TGTGCCAGCAGCTTAGCCGGGACTGCTCAAGAGACCCAGTACTTC	CASSLAGTAQETQYF
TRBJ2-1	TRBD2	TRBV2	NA	TGTGCCAGCAGTGGGACTAGCGGGAGAGGGAATGAGCAGTTCTTC	CASSGTSGRGNEQFF
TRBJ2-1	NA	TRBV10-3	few	TGTGCCATCAGTGAAGGCAGGGACAATGAGCAGTTCTTC	CAISEGRDNEQFF
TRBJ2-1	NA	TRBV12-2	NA	TGTGCAAGTCACCAGACAACCTATTGCGATGAGCAGTTCTTC	CASHQTTYCDEQFF
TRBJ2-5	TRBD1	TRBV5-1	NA	TGCGCCAGCAACCTTCGGGACAGAACATGGGGGGAGACCCAGTACTTC	CASNLRDRTWGETQYF
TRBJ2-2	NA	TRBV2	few	TGTGCCAGCAGTTACCGGGACACCGGGGAGCTGTTTTTT	CASSYRDTGELFF
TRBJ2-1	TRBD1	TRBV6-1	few	TGTGCCAGCAGTGGGCTTGACAGGGTACGAAATGAGCAGTTCTTC	CASSGLDRVRNEQFF
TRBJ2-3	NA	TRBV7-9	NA	TGTGCCAGCAGCCTCATTGACGCGACTAGCACAGATACGCAGTATTTT	CASSLIDATSTDTQYF
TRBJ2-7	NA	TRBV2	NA	TGTGCCAGCCTCTTGGGGTTCGACGAGCAGTACTTC	CASLLGFDEQYF
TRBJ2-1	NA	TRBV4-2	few	TGTGCCAGCAGCCACCGAAGGGGGAGCTCCTACAATGAGCAGTTCTTC	CASSHRRGSSYNEQFF
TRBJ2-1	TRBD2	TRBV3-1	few	TGTGCCAGCAGCCAAGATCTGATGCTAGCGGGCTCCTACAATGAGCAGTTCTTC	CASSQDLMLAGSYNEQFF
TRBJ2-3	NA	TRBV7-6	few	TGTGCCACAACTAGCCGAAGTAGCACAGATACGCAGTATTTT	CATTSRSSTDTQYF
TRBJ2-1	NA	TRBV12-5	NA	TGTGCTAGTGGAGGCGGGGTAGCTAGTCCATACAATGAGCAGTTCTTC	CASGGGVASPYNEQFF
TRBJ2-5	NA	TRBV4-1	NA	TGCGCCAGCAGCCAAGATGGCACCCAAGTCTGGGAGACCCAGTACTTC	CASSQDGTQVWETQYF
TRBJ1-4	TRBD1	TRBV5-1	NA	TGCGCCAGCAGCTCCGGACAGGGAAGGATTGATGAAAAACTGTTTTTT	CASSSGQGRIDEKLFF
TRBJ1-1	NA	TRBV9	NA	TGTGCCAGCAGCGATGCCCGGAGGGGGACGAACACTGAAGCTTTCTTT	CASSDARRGTNTEAFF